A selection of T cell receptor beta chains follows, all from one sample in a study of T cells in Graves' hyperthyroidism and ophthalmopathy. TCRdb re-called the multiplex PCR reads through MiXCR, storing one row per CDR3 protein. The sample lists around 520,000 distinct CDR3 sequences, 13% to 15% occurring once. The sequencing sample was made of blood. All receptors derive from a woman between 40 and 55 years old with Graves' hyperthyroidism. The CDR3 runs from the conserved cysteine through the conserved F or W. A D gene is named only where the DNA matches it firmly. Where a row states a size, it is once, few, many or the class of an expanded clone; other rows omit it.

>TRBV6-1|-|-|13|TRBJ1-2
TGTGCCAGCAGTGAAGAAGGGTGGCGAGGCTACACCTTC
CASSEEGWRGYTF
>TRBV28|many|TRBD1|14|TRBJ2-7
TGTGCCAGCAGTTCAAGGACAGGGAACTACGAGCAGTACTTC
CASSSRTGNYEQYF
>TRBV6-2/TRBV6-3|many|TRBD2|17|TRBJ2-1
TGTGCCAGCAGTTACAACTGGGGAGGGATTCGTAGAGTTGAGCAGTTCTTC
CASSYNWGGIRRVEQFF
>TRBV20-1|few|TRBD2|16|TRBJ2-5
TGCAGTGCTGGAGATGCCACTAGCGGGAGACTCGAGACCCAGTACTTC
CSAGDATSGRLETQYF
>TRBV29-1|-|-|14|TRBJ2-7
TGCAGCGTTGAAGGGTACAGGGACGAGGACGAGCAGTACTTC
CSVEGYRDEDEQYF
>TRBV28|many|-|15|TRBJ2-5
TGTGCCAGCAGTTTCGCACAGGGTTATCAAGAGACCCAGTACTTC
CASSFAQGYQETQYF
>TRBV7-9|large|TRBD1|16|TRBJ1-1
TGTGCCAGCAGCTGGGACAGATCTCTTCGGAGGACTGAAGCTTTCTTT
CASSWDRSLRRTEAFF
>TRBV7-8|many|-|13|TRBJ2-5
TGTGCCAGCAGCCCGAAAACCCGACAGGCCCAGTACTTC
CASSPKTRQAQYF
>TRBV20-1|many|-|15|TRBJ1-1
TGCAGTGCTAGAAGGGGAGACAGATGGAACACTGAAGCTTTCTTT
CSARRGDRWNTEAFF
>TRBV9|-|-|16|TRBJ1-6
TGTGCCAGCAGCCTAAAGACGGGGTGGGATAATTCACCCCTCCACTTT
CASSLKTGWDNSPLHF
>TRBV28|many|TRBD1|14|TRBJ2-2
TGTGCCAGCAGTGGGGACAGGGACACCGGGGAGCTGTTTTTT
CASSGDRDTGELFF
>TRBV7-7|-|TRBD2|17|TRBJ2-1
TGTGCTAGCAGCTTAGCCGCGACGAATAGCGGGGACGGGGAGCAGTTCTTC
CASSLAATNSGDGEQFF
>TRBV19|-|TRBD1|13|TRBJ2-5
TGTGCCAGTAGCCCCGGGGACAGGGAGATCCAGTACTTC
CASSPGDREIQYF
>TRBV28|many|TRBD2|14|TRBJ2-7
TGTGCCAGCAGTCTGGACAGCGGGAGCTACGAGCAGTACTTC
CASSLDSGSYEQYF
>TRBV20-1|many|TRBD2|15|TRBJ2-7
TGCAGTGCTAGAGATCCTACGGGAGGGCCGAGCGAGCAGTACTTC
CSARDPTGGPSEQYF
>TRBV29-1|few|TRBD2|14|TRBJ2-5
TGCAGCGTTGCCCTACCAGGGAGGGGAGAGACCCAGTACTTC
CSVALPGRGETQYF
>TRBV6-2/TRBV6-3|few|TRBD1|14|TRBJ1-5
TGTGCCAGCAGTTACCCGGACAGGGGGCAGCCCCAGCATTTT
CASSYPDRGQPQHF
>TRBV28|few|-|16|TRBJ2-1
TGTGCCAGCAGTTTAAATAGGGCAGTTCCCTACAATGAGCAGTTCTTC
CASSLNRAVPYNEQFF
>TRBV11-1|-|-|14|TRBJ1-1
TGTGCCAGCAGCCCCCTTTTCCCCAACACTGAAGCTTTCTTT
CASSPLFPNTEAFF
>TRBV4-2|many|-|14|TRBJ2-7
TGTGCCAGCAGCCAAGAGTATGCAGGGCTCGAGCAGTACTTC
CASSQEYAGLEQYF
>TRBV30|many|TRBD1|13|TRBJ1-2
TGTGCCTGGACCACAATGAGGGGGCTTGGCTACACCTTC
CAWTTMRGLGYTF
>TRBV5-1|many|-|15|TRBJ1-1
TGCGCCAGCAGCTTGGGGGGCCAGGGGAGAACTGAAGCTTTCTTT
CASSLGGQGRTEAFF
>TRBV28|many|-|15|TRBJ1-5
TGTGCCAGCATTCCCCCCGAGGGGTCCAATCAGCCCCAGCATTTT
CASIPPEGSNQPQHF
>TRBV5-8|many|-|15|TRBJ1-1
TGTGCCAGCACCCCCCCCGGACAGAGCATCACTGAAGCTTTCTTT
CASTPPGQSITEAFF
>TRBV19|-|TRBD2|15|TRBJ2-7
TGTGCCAGTAGTCGGACTAGCGGATACCCTACGCAGCAGTACTTC
CASSRTSGYPTQQYF
>TRBV20-1|many|-|14|TRBJ1-2
TGCAGTGCTAGTGTGGGTCTAATTAACTATGGCTACACCTTC
CSASVGLINYGYTF
>TRBV7-2|many|TRBD2|17|TRBJ2-2
TGTGCCAGCAGCTCCACCCTAGCGGGAGCGAACACCGGGGAGCTGTTTTTT
CASSSTLAGANTGELFF
>TRBV5-1|few|TRBD1|16|TRBJ2-2
TGCGCCAGCAGCAGAGGGGCAGGGGGCGGCGCCGGGGAGCTGTTTTTT
CASSRGAGGGAGELFF
>TRBV5-1|few|-|15|TRBJ1-2
TGCGCCAGCAGCTTGGGAGGTGACTTTAACTATGGCTACACCTTC
CASSLGGDFNYGYTF
>TRBV6-1|few|-|16|TRBJ1-1
TGTGCCAGCAGTCAAAATGCGGGACATATGAACACTGAAGCTTTCTTT
CASSQNAGHMNTEAFF
>TRBV11-3|many|-|12|TRBJ2-4
TGTGCCAGCAGCTTTGAAGAAAACATTCAGTACTTC
CASSFEENIQYF
>TRBV4-2|-|-|18|TRBJ2-5
TGTGCCAGCAGCCAAGAATTAGGGGCGGAAGCGAGCGTAGAGACCCAGTACTTC
CASSQELGAEASVETQYF
>TRBV11-3|many|TRBD1|13|TRBJ2-4
TGTGCCAGCAGCTTGGGACAGAGGGACATTCAGTACTTC
CASSLGQRDIQYF
>TRBV11-2|many|-|14|TRBJ2-3
TGTGCCAGCAGCTACCTGGACAGCCTCCTGTCGCAGTATTTT
CASSYLDSLLSQYF
>TRBV28|-|-|16|TRBJ2-3
TGTGCCAGCAGTGACGAGGGCCGAGCCTCCCTGAATACGCAGTATTTT
CASSDEGRASLNTQYF
>TRBV5-1|-|TRBD1|17|TRBJ2-2
TGCGCCAGGACTACCTACAGGGGGCGACCGAACACCGGGGAGCTGTTTTTT
CARTTYRGRPNTGELFF
>TRBV5-1|many|TRBD1|16|TRBJ2-1
TGCGCCAGCAGCTGGGGGGCTGGACAGGGGGCCGATGAGCAGTTCTTC
CASSWGAGQGADEQFF
>TRBV12-3/TRBV12-4|many|-|17|TRBJ2-2
TGTGCCAGCAGTTCTCATAACACTGCCGCGAACACCGGGGAGCTGTTTTTT
CASSSHNTAANTGELFF
>TRBV5-1|many|TRBD1|14|TRBJ2-2
TGCGCCAGCAGCCCGGGGACAGGGGAAGGGGAGCTGTTTTTT
CASSPGTGEGELFF
>TRBV10-2|many|-|12|TRBJ2-3
TGCGCCAGCAGTGATGTAGGGAATACGCAGTATTTT
CASSDVGNTQYF
>TRBV27|-|-|15|TRBJ2-1
TGTGCCAGCAGTCCGCCAGGGGCAAAGAGCAATGGACAGTTCTTC
CASSPPGAKSNGQFF
>TRBV30|few|TRBD1|16|TRBJ2-3
TGTGCCTGGAACAGACAGGGGAACCCGTTCACAGATACGCAGTATTTT
CAWNRQGNPFTDTQYF
>TRBV12-3/TRBV12-4|-|-|15|TRBJ2-5
TGTGCCAGCAGTCCCGGGACGGACAAAGAAGAGACCCAGTACTTC
CASSPGTDKEETQYF
>TRBV5-1|many|TRBD1|15|TRBJ2-2
TGCGCCAGCAGCTTGACAGGGGAGATATCCGGGGAGCTGTTTTTT
CASSLTGEISGELFF
>TRBV28|many|TRBD1|17|TRBJ1-5
TGTGCCAGCAGAGCTGTTTTAGGACAGGGCCCCAATCAGCCCCAGCATTTT
CASRAVLGQGPNQPQHF
>TRBV4-2|-|TRBD2|18|TRBJ2-7
TGTGCCAGCAGCCAAGACCGGCTAGCGGGAATCAGCTCCTACGAGCAGTACTTC
CASSQDRLAGISSYEQYF
>TRBV20-1|few|-|12|TRBJ2-7
TGCAGTGTCCGACGTATCTCCTACGAGCAGTACTTC
CSVRRISYEQYF
>TRBV4-1|few|-|13|TRBJ2-5
TGCGCCAGCAGCCTAAGCCCATTAGAGACCCAGTACTTC
CASSLSPLETQYF
>TRBV2|many|-|18|TRBJ2-2
TGTGCCAGCAGTGAAGCTCATCAGGGGACCTTCAACACCGGGGAGCTGTTTTTT
CASSEAHQGTFNTGELFF